This note documents a single TCR beta chain sequence. The clone's antigen remains unknown. No base qualities exist here, and no much larger clone lies one base off it. This sample is drawn from a study of T cell changes during pregnancy in multiple sclerosis (dated by TCRdb to the late 2010s). Broadly, across the study: The study examined how the T cell repertoire changed over the course of pregnancy in women with multiple sclerosis.

Library generation was performed with the immunoSEQ multiplex PCR assay. TCRdb stores this immuneACCESS table with in-frame sequences only. Part of the clones is absent; in the studies checked, under half of the shortfall reflects unresolved V genes, and no reason is known for the rest. Recorded for this sample are tens of thousands of clones; around 89% of them occurred a single time. The biggest ten clones account for roughly 0.6% of the sample. The sequencing here drew on CD4+ T cells from peripheral blood mononuclear cells, taken in the third trimester of pregnancy. This clonotype originated in a female donor in good health, enrolled as a control in a pregnancy study.

In nucleotide form, the sequence is TGTGCCAGCAGCTTAAGGCAGGGGGGAAGAAATGAAAAACTGTTTTTT. Its translation is CASSLRQGGRNEKLFF. Rearrangement joined TRBV5-4 to TRBJ1-4, and 7 junction bases match TRBD1. V lost 2 bases and J lost 5 bases, and the count of bases not matched to a germline gene is 9. CDR1 and CDR2, per the germline V gene (reference sequence), are SGHNT and YYREEE. The CDR3, cysteine through phenylalanine, is 16 amino acids long. Solely the CDR3 DNA is kept, with 48 bases framed from the first base.